The entry below gives a single TCR beta chain sequence along with its context. This sample is drawn from a study of B cell selection in AIRE deficiency. Some clones are missing from TCRdb's copy, which holds only in-frame ones; the method was immunoSEQ multiplex PCR. The table records fewer than 25,000 clones, around 97% of them present only once. Conventional CD4 T cells were sorted as CD4+CD127+ cells. The CDR3 covers 16 residues. The V gene's germline CDR1 is LGHNA and CDR2 YNFKEQ. V dropped 1 base and J dropped 0 bases, with 10 bases sitting between them. This TCR was sampled from a human donor with AIRE deficiency. J is TRBJ2-4 and V is TRBV4-2; no clear D gene. Material for sequencing was conventional CD4+ T cells sorted from PBMCs. The CDR3 reads CASSQVLGLAKNIQYF. The CDR3 DNA follows: TGTGCCAGCAGCCAAGTTCTAGGGTTAGCCAAAAACATTCAGTACTTC.